This T cell receptor beta chain came from a study of PD-L1 blockade in urothelial cancer. Specified time point: pretreatment peripheral blood. The CDR3 covers 18 residues. Per the germline V gene, CDR1 is SGHRS and CDR2 is YFSETQ. The ends lost 4 bases at V and 4 bases at J; junction bases unmatched: 14. Repertoires were generated with immunoSEQ multiplex PCR, while TCRdb's copy carries only in-frame clones and drops some. The sample has approximately 48,000 clones, approximately 79% seen once. The chain recombines TRBV5-1 with TRBJ2-3; 11 bases match TRBD2. The sequenced sample was PBMCs, obtained around atezolizumab (anti-PD-L1) treatment. The origin of this receptor is a man aged 65-85 years with urothelial cancer. CDR3 bases: TGCGCCAGCAGCACAGTCACTAGCGGGAGTAGCTTGGCAGATACGCAGTATTTT. Amino acid sequence: CASSTVTSGSSLADTQYF.